The T cell receptor (beta chain) under discussion was sequenced for a study of vaccination effects on CD4 cells after COVID-19 (dated by TCRdb to between 2021 and 2022). Background for the entire study: To identify antigen-specific CD4+ T cell clonotypes by their expansion, the ViraFEST assay first stimulated PBMC with viral peptide pools and then applied TCR sequencing. The full study included around nine COVID-19 convalescent patients and several SARS-CoV-2-naive healthy vaccine recipients. Each participant received two doses of an mRNA SARS-CoV-2 vaccine, either BNT162b2 or mRNA-1273. Over 1.5 million PBMC per well were cultured with approximately 10 ug/ml peptides in IMDM containing approximately 4.6% human AB serum, roughly 9.5 IU/ml IL-2 and gentamicin. In both COVID-19 convalescent patients and infection-naive vaccine recipients, the study compared SARS-CoV-2 spike-specific CD4+ TCR repertoires from before mRNA vaccination with those from after it. Cultures from other donors in the study were sequenced using the Oncomine TCR Beta short-read assay on an Illumina iSeq 100.

After approximately 11 days of culture, CD4+ T cells were isolated with the EasySep CD4+ T cell isolation kit. None of the healthy vaccine recipients had a prior SARS-CoV-2 infection, which was confirmed by nucleocapsid antibody tests that came back negative both before and after vaccination. Half of the culture medium was replaced with fresh IL-2-containing medium on days 3 and 7. Unless noted otherwise, every peptide stimulation condition was cultured in triplicate wells. PBMC were separated from whole blood using Ficoll-Paque Plus gradient centrifugation and were then either cryopreserved at -140C or used fresh. The QIAamp micro DNA kit was used to extract genomic DNA from the cultured CD4+ T cells. The method was the immunoSEQ multiplex PCR assay. DNA from the cultured, isolated CD4+ T cells was subjected to TCR beta CDR3 sequencing. The study's own analysis went as follows. Non-productive TCR sequences were discarded, and reads were trimmed to the CDR3 region, with only CDR3s of 7 or more amino acids retained. Antigen-specific clonotypes were identified using the MANAFEST web app by comparison of expansion in peptide wells against reference cultures. To be called positive, a clone needed expansion at FDR<0.05 compared with the reference and with all other wells, an odds ratio greater than 5, and a frequency greater than 0.1% in two replicate wells. A clonotype was defined as cross-reactive if the clonotype was significantly expanded both in SARS-CoV-2 spike wells and in at least one common cold coronavirus spike condition. Using the stringdist R package, CDR3 similarity was measured by Levenshtein distance, and unrooted trees were constructed with ape in R 3.6.1. The table was pulled from immuneACCESS by TCRdb, which kept in-frame rearrangements only. Such tables lose some clones; where checked, under half of the loss comes from unresolved V genes, and the rest has no known cause. V, J and clone size reflect that table, while D and trimming were determined from the DNA. This sample holds around 37,000 clones; roughly 74% were observed only once. The ten largest clones capture about 3% of the sample.

From cysteine to phenylalanine, the CDR3 is 19 amino acids long. The read is trimmed to its CDR3 DNA, 57 bases read in frame from base 1. From the germline V gene, CDR1 is SGDLS and CDR2 is YYNGEE. After removal of 4 bases from V and 0 bases from J, the junction retains 15 bases not matched to a gene. On this clone itself: Its recognized antigen is unknown. It has no much larger one-base neighbor in the sample; base qualities were not kept.

What the study reported, not specific to this receptor: Limitations of the study were the small number of convalescent patients and the absence of early post-infection timepoints. Among healthy vaccine recipients, nearly all vaccine-induced clones were SARS-CoV-2 mono-reactive, and just 1 of 255 was cross-reactive with common cold coronaviruses. At late post-vaccination timepoints, both infection-induced and vaccine-induced clones showed marked clonal contraction, consistent with waning T cell responses.

This material consisted of CD4+ T cells from PBMCs cultured without peptide, taken before COVID-19 vaccination. The rearranged segments are TRBV9 and TRBJ1-2; the central 10 bases match TRBD1. This sequence was found in a human donor who received a COVID-19 vaccine. CDR3 region: CASSPRTGGLPSANYGYTF. The bases are TGTGCCAGCAGCCCCCGGACAGGGGGTCTTCCATCAGCTAACTATGGCTACACCTTC.